Listed here are 24 T cell receptor beta chains from one sample, sequenced in a study of T cell clonality in common variable immunodeficiency. Generated by immunoSEQ multiplex PCR, the TCRdb table keeps only in-frame clones and is missing some. There are tens of thousands of clones in the sample, none observed a single time. The sample comprised peripheral blood mononuclear cells. These receptors were obtained from a person aged 18-69 years in good health.

There are many counts of this clone. CDR3 DNA (partial): TGTGCCAGCAGCTTAGGACGAGCGGGGGGGTTGTACGAG. Amino acids: CASSLGRAGGLYE. The CDR3, in full, reads CASSLGRAGGLYEQYF. V usage is TRBV7-6 and J usage is TRBJ2-7; the match to TRBD2 covers 10 bases. Read coverage stops 3 residues before the CDR3 terminus; the germline J gene supplies the remainder. Germline V gene data show CDR1 as SGHVS and CDR2 as FNYEAQ. V was clipped by 1 base and J by 4 bases; unmatched bases: 7. The CDR3 spans 16 residues.

This clone was seen many times. The read falls 3 residues short of the CDR3 end, and the missing part is taken from the germline J gene. This rearrangement joins TRBV5-5 to TRBJ2-5, with TRBD1 as a possible D gene (5 bases). The germline V and J ends were trimmed by 6 bases and 4 bases, with 19 bases remaining between them. The CDR3 spans 15 residues. CDR1 is SGHKS and CDR2 is YYEKEE in the germline V gene (reference sequence). The CDR3 bases that were read are TGTGCCAGCACCCCAAGTTCCCTGGGGCCAGAGACC. Translation gives CASTPSSLGPET. The full CDR3 is CASTPSSLGPETQYF.

This clone was seen ten or more times. The read gets to within 3 residues of the CDR3 end, and the germline J gene fills in the rest. The chain combines TRBV5-1 with TRBJ2-3, with D maybe TRBD2 (6 bases). Between the trimmed V and J ends, which lost 0 bases and 2 bases, there was a span of 13 bases. The CDR3 spans 16 residues. Germline V gives CDR1 SGHRS, CDR2 YFSETQ. CDR3 DNA (partial): TGCGCCAGCAGCTTGGTGGGGGGTGGGTACACAGATACG. Protein sequence: CASSLVGGGYTDT. The full CDR3 protein reads CASSLVGGGYTDTQYF.

This clone was counted at least ten times. The read is 3 residues too short to cover the CDR3 end, so that end is filled in from the germline J gene. The chain couples TRBV7-8 to TRBJ1-4; 7 bases line up with TRBD1. V shed 5 bases and J 5 bases; nucleotides not matched to a gene: 8. The CDR3 extends over 15 amino acids. Germline CDR1 reads SGHVS; CDR2 reads FQNEAQ. The CDR3 reads CASSIGQATNEKLFF. The sequenced part of the CDR3 DNA is TGTGCCAGCAGCATCGGACAGGCCACGAATGAAAAA.

This clone appeared a few times. The CDR3 is cut off 3 residues early in the read; its end comes from the germline J gene. The genes are TRBV7-8 and TRBJ1-1; TRBD1 matches at 9 bases. The CDR3 sequence is 14 residues long. V lost 5 bases to trimming and J lost 5 bases; unmatched junction nucleotides: 6. Per germline, CDR1 SGHVS and CDR2 FQNEAQ. The CDR3 DNA, read in part, is TGTGCCAGCAGCCCCGGGACAGGGAGAACTGAA. Translation gives CASSPGTGRTE. The complete CDR3 reads CASSPGTGRTEAFF.

Ten or more counts support this clone. Read data end 3 residues before the CDR3 end; the end is taken from the germline J gene. This sequence joins TRBV5-4 and TRBJ2-1, with D unresolved. The CDR3 totals 13 residues. Deletions cut 7 bases from V and 4 bases from J, with 12 bases between. In germline, CDR1 is SGHNT, CDR2 YYREEE (reference sequence). Incomplete CDR3 DNA: TGTGCCAGCCCGGCCCCGGGTTACAATGAG. Translation: CASPAPGYNE. The entire CDR3 protein is CASPAPGYNEQFF.

This clone appeared many times. The CDR3 is cut off 3 residues early in the read; its end comes from the germline J gene. This chain uses TRBV29-1 with TRBJ1-2, with D perhaps TRBD1 (5 bases). CDR1 is SQVTM, CDR2 ANQGSEA, per germline. This CDR3 contains 12 residues. The DNA read from the CDR3 is TGCAGCGTTGTAACCCCCGGGGGAGGC. Its protein product is CSVVTPGGG. Given in full, the CDR3 is CSVVTPGGGYTF.

This clone was observed many times. The read halts 3 residues ahead of the CDR3 end, with the missing end drawn from the germline J gene. The genes are TRBV29-1 and TRBJ2-5, with TRBD1 as a possible D gene (6 bases). Germline V gene sequence: CDR1 SQVTM, CDR2 ANQGSEA. V shed 3 bases and J shed 2 bases, with 10 bases lying between them. The CDR3 extends over 13 amino acids. CDR3 protein: CSVENRAQETQYF. The CDR3 DNA, read in part, is TGCAGCGTTGAGAACAGGGCACAAGAGACC.

This clone has at least ten counts. Coverage ceases 3 residues before the CDR3 finishes, and the germline J gene fills in the end. This chain connects TRBV20-1 to TRBJ2-1; 10 nucleotides align to TRBD2. V shed 0 bases and J 9 bases; nucleotides not matched to a gene: 8. The length of the CDR3 is 15 residues. Germline-derived CDR1 and CDR2 are DFQATT and SNEGSKA (reference sequence). The CDR3 DNA, read in part, is TGCAGTGCTAGAGATCACCTAGCGGGGGTGGGTGAG. Residues: CSARDHLAGVGE. The whole CDR3 is CSARDHLAGVGEQFF.

This clone came up a few times. The read stops 3 residues short of the end of the CDR3; the missing end is completed from the germline J gene. The gene calls are TRBV30 and TRBJ1-4; D is possibly TRBD1 (5 bases). The CDR3 runs 14 residues. The V gene's germline CDR1 is GTSNPN and CDR2 SVGIG (reference sequence). The CDR3 sequence: CAWVPIGGGSPLFF. The part of the CDR3 DNA that was read is TGTGCCTGGGTCCCAATCGGGGGAGGTTCACCA. The variable domain in full, with the rest retrieved from reference TRBV30 and TRBJ1-4, is SQTIHQWPATLVQPVGSPLSLECTVEGTSNPNLYWYRQAAGRGLQLLFYSVGIGQISSEVPQNLSASRPQDRQFILSSKKLLLSDSGFYLCAWVPIGGGSPLFFGSGTQLSVL.

This clone showed up many times. The CDR3 is cut off 3 residues early in the read; its end comes from the germline J gene. The chain uses TRBV10-1 and TRBJ1-1, with a tentative D call TRBD1 (5 bases). The germline V gene has CDR1 WNHNN and CDR2 SYGVQD (reference sequence). This CDR3 has 15 residues. V was pared by 3 bases and J by 3 bases, with 14 bases between. CDR3 in amino acids: CASSDRDSRDTEAFF. CDR3 bases read: TGCGCCAGCAGTGACCGTGACAGCAGGGACACTGAA.

This clone was counted at least ten times. With the read ending 3 residues before the CDR3 end, the germline J gene is used to fill in that end. The chain recombines TRBV30 with TRBJ1-5; no clear D gene. The CDR3 extends over 12 amino acids. Germline V CDR1 and CDR2: GTSNPN, SVGIG (reference sequence). The V gene lost 4 bases and the J gene lost 5 bases, with 9 bases spanning the gap. This CDR3 is CAWTHLDQPQHF. The part of the CDR3 DNA that was read is TGTGCCTGGACACACCTGGATCAGCCC.

This clone was counted only a few times. The CDR3 end is not reached by the read, which stops 3 residues before it; the germline J gene fills it in. The chain joins TRBV19 to TRBJ2-1; D is unclear. The germline V and J ends were trimmed by 1 base and 9 bases, with 10 bases remaining between them. CDR1 and CDR2 (germline): LNHDA, SQIVND (reference sequence). The CDR3 runs 13 residues. Partial CDR3 DNA: TGTGCCAGTAGTATAGCGGTGTTCCTTGAG. Translation: CASSIAVFLE. The whole CDR3 is CASSIAVFLEQFF.

Concerning this clone itself: The CDR3 goes on 3 residues after the read ends, and that part is filled in from the germline J gene. V is TRBV18 and J is TRBJ1-1; TRBD1 is a possible D gene (5 bases). Germline V gene data show CDR1 as KGHSH and CDR2 as LQKENI. This CDR3 has 11 residues. CDR3 protein: CASSPGTRAFF. The CDR3 bases that were read are TGTGCCAGCTCACCCGGGACTAGA.

In its sample, this clone was seen many times. The read halts 3 residues ahead of the CDR3 end, with the missing end drawn from the germline J gene. The chain joins TRBV27 to TRBJ2-1, with 8 bases identical to TRBD1. Trimming at V came to 5 bases and at J to 4 bases, leaving 4 bases not matched to a gene. Germline V lookup: CDR1 MNHEY, CDR2 SMNVEV (reference sequence). The CDR3 is 14 amino acids. The CDR3 sequence is CASSLRTGYNEQFF. The part of the CDR3 DNA that was read is TGTGCCAGCAGTCTACGGACAGGGTACAATGAG.

In this sample, this clone turned up many times. From the germline J gene comes the end of the CDR3, since the read stops 3 residues before it. The gene calls are TRBV11-2 and TRBJ1-5; no reliable D call. V shed 5 bases and J shed 3 bases, with 8 bases lying between them. The CDR3 spans 13 residues. The V gene's germline CDR1 is SGHAT and CDR2 FQNNGV. CDR3 protein: CASSPEVNQPQHF. Incomplete CDR3 DNA: TGTGCCAGCAGCCCCGAGGTCAATCAGCCC.

Comments on this clone: With the read ending 3 residues before the CDR3 end, the germline J gene is used to fill in that end. The chain has TRBV29-1 and TRBJ2-5; 8 bases agree with TRBD1. The CDR3 is 13 amino acids. Unmatched junction bases numbered 9, after V lost 7 bases and J lost 5 bases. Germline CDR1 and CDR2: SQVTM and ANQGSEA. The CDR3 DNA, read in part, is TGCAGCGCTTGGACAGGGTGGGGTGAGACC. Protein sequence: CSAWTGWGET. In full, the CDR3 reads CSAWTGWGETQYF.

This clone was counted ten times or more. The read terminates 3 residues before the CDR3 end, so the remaining end is supplied by the germline J gene. The V gene is TRBV30, the J gene TRBJ1-1, with TRBD1 matching over 12 bases. This CDR3 region has 14 residues. Germline CDR1 reads GTSNPN; CDR2 reads SVGIG (reference sequence). Trimming removed 3 bases from V and 6 bases from J; junction bases left unmatched: 5. Incomplete CDR3 DNA: TGTGCCTGGAGGGGACAGGGGGCGAGGGCTGAA. Its translation: CAWRGQGARAE. In full, the CDR3 is CAWRGQGARAEAFF.

On this clone: Its ends do not fully match the called genes, so a read error is possible. The CDR3 extends 3 residues past the end of the read, so its final part is completed from the germline J gene. J is TRBJ2-3 and V is TRBV6-1, with TRBD2 matching over 13 bases. Germline V gene lookup returns CDR1 MNHNS and CDR2 SASEGT. The CDR3 extends over 15 amino acids. CDR3 bases read: TGTGTCAGCTGTGAACTAGCGGGGGGGCCAGATACG. Translating it yields CVSCELAGGPDT. The entire CDR3 sequence reads CVSCELAGGPDTQYF.

This clone was seen a few times. The read is 3 residues too short to cover the CDR3 end, so that end is filled in from the germline J gene. V is TRBV2 and J is TRBJ2-3, with 7 bases matching TRBD1. The CDR3 loop spans 15 amino acids. The V gene's germline CDR1 is SNHLY and CDR2 FYNNEI. CDR3 region: CASTLGQDLNQPQYF. The CDR3 DNA, read in part, is TGTGCCAGCACCTTAGGACAGGACCTAAATCAGCCG.

This clone was observed at least ten times. The read finishes 3 residues shy of the CDR3 end, and the germline J gene is used to complete it. V usage is TRBV20-1 and J usage is TRBJ2-3; D unclear. The CDR3 extends over 14 amino acids. CDR1 and CDR2 (germline): DFQATT, SNEGSKA (reference sequence). The V end was cut by 3 bases, the J end by 6 bases, with 16 bases between. The CDR3 here is CSASDQAVSDTQYF. CDR3 DNA, as far as it was read: TGCAGTGCTAGTGATCAGGCAGTAAGCGATACG.

There are many counts of this clone. The CDR3 end lies 3 residues beyond the end of the read and is filled in from the germline J gene. The J gene is TRBJ2-1, the V gene TRBV5-4; TRBD1 matches 7 bases. Looked up from germline, CDR1 is SGHNT and CDR2 is YYREEE (reference sequence). The CDR3 totals 15 residues. V was pared by 2 bases and J by 0 bases, with 2 bases of the junction left unmatched. CDR3 protein: CASSFYRGSYNEQFF. CDR3 DNA, as far as it was read: TGTGCCAGCAGCTTTTACAGGGGCTCCTACAATGAG.

In this sample, this clone turned up many times. Other DNA sequences in the same sample also yield this CDR3. CDR3 region: CAWSVGGSSGNTIYF. Partial CDR3 DNA: TGTGCCTGGAGTGTGGGCGGGAGCTCTGGAAACACC. The chain has TRBV30 and TRBJ1-3; no clear D gene. The read terminates 3 residues ahead of where the CDR3 ends, so the germline J gene completes it. Germline V gene data show CDR1 as GTSNPN and CDR2 as SVGIG (reference sequence). With 0 bases removed from V and 0 bases from J, the gap between germline ends came to 9 bases. This CDR3 region has 15 residues.

This clone was found many times. The read terminates 3 residues before the CDR3 end, so the remaining end is supplied by the germline J gene. The V gene is TRBV10-3, the J gene TRBJ2-1; 7 bases match TRBD2. Germline trimming cut 7 bases from V and 3 bases from J; bases unmatched to any gene: 3. The CDR3 consists of 13 residues. Germline CDR1 ENHRY, CDR2 SYGVKD. The CDR3 is CAITRGNYNEQFF. The covered CDR3 bases are TGTGCCATCACGCGGGGGAACTACAATGAG.